A single sample is the source of the 3 T cell receptor beta chains below, sequenced in a study of T cell repertoires in cytomegalovirus infection. MiXCR, run by TCRdb on the reads, gives a single entry per CDR3 protein. Among about 920,000 distinct CDR3 sequences listed, roughly a third were seen once. These receptors have no identified antigens. Sequenced here: cultured CD8+ T cells from PBMCs, sampled from culture after CMV antigen stimulation. These receptors were collected from a human donor in good health (CMV status not recorded). Some clones in this sample may be carry-over from other donors' samples.

This clonotype has a handful of counts. The chain has TRBV9 and TRBJ2-3; D perhaps matches TRBD2 (6 bases). Trimming removed 3 bases at V and 2 bases at J, with 16 bases between. The CDR3 has 16 amino acids. Per the germline V gene, CDR1 is SGDLS and CDR2 is YYNGEE. The CDR3 reads CASSAEPGGYTDTQYF. CDR3 sequence (DNA): TGTGCCAGCAGCGCCGAACCCGGGGGATACACAGATACGCAGTATTTT.

This clonotype was detected only once. This chain uses TRBV28 with TRBJ1-5, with a possible D match to TRBD1 (6 bases). This CDR3 is 14 amino acids long. Germline-derived CDR1 and CDR2 are MDHEN and SYDVKM. V lost 4 bases and J 8 bases, leaving 15 bases between the germline ends. CDR3 in amino acids: CASSSLGTSKPQHF. CDR3 in DNA: TGTGCCAGCAGTTCCCTCGGGACATCCAAGCCCCAGCATTTT. Together with reference TRBV28 and TRBJ1-5, the CDR3 gives the full variable domain: DVKVTQSSRYLVKRTGEKVFLECVQDMDHENMFWYRQDPGLGLRLIYFSYDVKMKEKGDIPEGYSVSREKKERFSLILESASTNQTSMYLCASSSLGTSKPQHFGDGTRLSIL.

This clonotype was seen just once. The chain joins TRBV6-8 to TRBJ2-7, with TRBD1 matching over 9 bases. The V gene end was trimmed by 6 bases and the J gene end by 3 bases; junction bases not matched to a gene: 15. The CDR3 sequence is 17 residues long. Germline values: CDR1 MNHGY, CDR2 SAAAGT. The CDR3 here is CASSGLFMGQGLYEQYF. DNA for the CDR3: TGTGCCAGCAGCGGCCTTTTCATGGGACAGGGCCTCTACGAGCAGTACTTC.